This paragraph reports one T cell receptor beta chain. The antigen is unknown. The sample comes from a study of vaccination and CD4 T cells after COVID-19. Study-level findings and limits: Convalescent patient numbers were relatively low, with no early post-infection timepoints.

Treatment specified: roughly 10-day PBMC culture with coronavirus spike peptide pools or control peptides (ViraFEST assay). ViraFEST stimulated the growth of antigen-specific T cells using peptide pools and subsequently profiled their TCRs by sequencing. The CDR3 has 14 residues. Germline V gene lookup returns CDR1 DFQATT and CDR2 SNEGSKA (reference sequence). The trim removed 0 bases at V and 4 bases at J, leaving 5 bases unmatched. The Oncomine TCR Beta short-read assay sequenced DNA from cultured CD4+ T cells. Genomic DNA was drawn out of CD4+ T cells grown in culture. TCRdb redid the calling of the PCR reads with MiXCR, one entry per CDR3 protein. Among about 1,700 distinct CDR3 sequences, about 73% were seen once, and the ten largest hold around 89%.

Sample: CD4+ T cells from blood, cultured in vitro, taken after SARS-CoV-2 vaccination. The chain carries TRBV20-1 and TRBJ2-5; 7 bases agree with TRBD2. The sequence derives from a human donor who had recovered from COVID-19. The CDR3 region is CSARDQAGVETQYF. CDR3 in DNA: TGCAGTGCTAGAGATCAGGCGGGAGTAGAGACCCAGTACTTC.